This entry lists 6 T cell receptor beta chains sequenced from one sample in a study of T-cell reconstitution after alpha-beta-depleted transplantation in children. This sample's TCRbeta library carried unique molecular identifier barcodes. TCRdb passed the PCR reads through MiXCR, listing each CDR3 protein once. The sample lists some 80,000 distinct CDR3 sequences, around 18% seen once, with about 54% in the top ten. This specimen consisted of PBMCs, mostly from graft donor cells, obtained 360 days after TCRalphabeta/CD19-depleted stem cell transplant. Receptor source: a male patient between 2 and 10 years old who had a stem cell transplant for acute lymphoblastic leukemia, so the T cells may come from the graft donor.

This clonotype was seen only once. The gene calls are TRBV7-9 and TRBJ2-2; TRBD2 matches 8 bases. Germline loops: CDR1 SEHNR, CDR2 FQNEAQ (reference sequence). The CDR3 has 15 residues. The V gene end was trimmed by 4 bases and the J gene end by 6 bases; junction bases not matched to a gene: 7. DNA for the CDR3: TGTGCCAGCAGCTCGACCGGGACTAGGGCCGGGGAGCTGTTTTTT. Translated: CASSSTGTRAGELFF.

J is TRBJ2-3 and V is TRBV28; a possible D gene is TRBD1 (7 bases). Germline V gene sequence: CDR1 MDHEN, CDR2 SYDVKM. The CDR3 is 13 amino acids. With 4 bases removed from V and 9 bases from J, the gap between germline ends came to 14 bases. CDR3 DNA: TGTGCCAGCAGTTCCCAGGGGGGAGCCACGCAGTATTTT. Protein: CASSSQGGATQYF. The full variable domain, its missing parts supplied by reference TRBV28 and TRBJ2-3, is DVKVTQSSRYLVKRTGEKVFLECVQDMDHENMFWYRQDPGLGLRLIYFSYDVKMKEKGDIPEGYSVSREKKERFSLILESASTNQTSMYLCASSSQGGATQYFGPGTRLTVL.

The table lists this clonotype with a few counts. The rearrangement uses TRBV10-3 and TRBJ2-7; 12 nucleotides line up with TRBD1. The V segment lost 10 bases and the J segment 2 bases; nucleotides outside the gene matches: 3. CDR3 length: 13 amino acids. Germline-derived CDR1 and CDR2 are ENHRY and SYGVKD. CDR3 sequence: CATRDRGPYEQYF. CDR3 bases: TGTGCCACCCGGGACAGGGGGCCCTACGAGCAGTACTTC.

The chain uses TRBV7-9 and TRBJ1-1; possible D gene TRBD1, 5 bases. Trimming took off 4 bases at V and 2 bases at J, with 8 bases between the two ends. The CDR3 runs 13 residues. CDR1 and CDR2 (germline): SEHNR, FQNEAQ (reference sequence). The CDR3, as DNA: TGTGCCAGCAGCTGGGACTTTAACACTGAAGCTTTCTTT. It specifies CASSWDFNTEAFF.

The V gene is TRBV11-2, the J gene TRBJ2-5; tentatively, D is TRBD1 (5 bases). The CDR3 has 16 amino acids. The germline gives CDR1 SGHAT, CDR2 FQNNGV. V lost 1 base and J 1 base, leaving 13 bases between the germline ends. The CDR3 DNA reads TGTGCCAGCAGCTTAGTTACAGGCAACCCCCAAGAGACCCAGTACTTC. Encoded protein: CASSLVTGNPQETQYF. The full variable domain, in which reference TRBV11-2 and TRBJ2-5 provide the parts outside the CDR3, is EAGVAQSPRYKIIEKRQSVAFWCNPISGHATLYWYQQILGQGPKLLIQFQNNGVVDDSQLPKDRFSAERLKGVDSTLKIQPAKLEDSAVYLCASSLVTGNPQETQYFGPGTRLLVL.

A few counts support this clonotype. The V call is TRBV4-1, the J call TRBJ2-3; D uncertain. The germline CDR1 and CDR2 sequences are MGHRA and YSYEKL. The CDR3 is 15 amino acids. Trimming left V 4 bases short and J 4 bases short, with 15 bases between. In DNA, the CDR3 is TGCGCCAGCAGCCTCCTCACCGCAGTACCAGATACGCAGTATTTT. Translated, it gives CASSLLTAVPDTQYF.